The 18 T cell receptor beta chains given below trace back to one sample, sequenced in a study of spatial heterogeneity in lung cancer. Whole-study results and caveats: Tumoral mutation counts were tracked by counts of expanded intratumoral alpha and beta TCRs.

Sample time point: sample taken at primary tumor resection. Which antigens these TCRs recognize remains unknown. TCRdb recomputed calls from the 5' RACE reads with MiXCR, one row per CDR3 protein. Among about 23,000 distinct CDR3 sequences listed, about 4.4% were seen once. This specimen consisted of lung tumor tissue, obtained at surgery. The source is a male donor with early-stage non-small cell lung cancer.

This clonotype was counted many times. DNA of the CDR3: TGTGCCAGCAGCTCACGCCCCCCCCGGGACAGAGTAGTAAAAGGTTCACCCCTCCACTTT. Encoded protein: CASSSRPPRDRVVKGSPLHF. This chain links TRBV7-8 with TRBJ1-6, with 7 bases aligning to TRBD1. The CDR3 is made up of 20 amino acids. Germline lookup yields CDR1 SGHVS and CDR2 FQNEAQ. The trim removed 4 bases at V and 9 bases at J, leaving 24 bases unmatched.

This clonotype has ten or more counts. The V and J genes are TRBV5-1 and TRBJ2-4, with a possible D match to TRBD2 (5 bases). The CDR3 covers 12 residues. The germline gives CDR1 SGHRS, CDR2 YFSETQ. V lost 0 bases, J lost 9 bases, and 7 bases lay in between. The CDR3 region is CASSLAGGIQYF. The CDR3 bases are TGCGCCAGCAGCTTGGCAGGAGGCATTCAGTACTTC.

This clonotype came up many times. J is TRBJ1-6 and V is TRBV5-4, with D perhaps matching TRBD1 (6 bases). Trimming pared 1 base from V and 18 bases from J, leaving 17 bases between. Germline-derived CDR1 and CDR2 are SGHNT and YYREEE (reference sequence). The CDR3 length is 13 residues. The CDR3 loop reads CASSLWSGTQTHF. As DNA, the CDR3 is TGTGCCAGCAGCTTGTGGTCGGGGACACAGACCCACTTT.

This clonotype was observed at least ten times. The chain couples TRBV4-2 to TRBJ2-3, with TRBD1 matching 8 bases. Germline values: CDR1 LGHNA, CDR2 YNFKEQ. The CDR3 covers 17 residues. V shed 1 base, J shed 6 bases, and the junction held 12 bases outside the gene matches. The CDR3 bases are TGTGCCAGCAGCCAAGCAGGAGGCCAGGGGGCACGGGATACGCAGTATTTT. As protein: CASSQAGGQGARDTQYF.

This clonotype was counted ten times or more. The rearrangement uses TRBV27 and TRBJ2-7, with 7 bases fitting TRBD1. In germline, CDR1 is MNHEY, CDR2 SMNVEV (reference sequence). The CDR3 has 16 residues. Trimming at V came to 5 bases and at J to 3 bases, leaving 13 bases not matched to a gene. The CDR3 sequence: CASSRKPGTAFYEQYF. The DNA for the CDR3 is TGTGCCAGCAGTAGGAAACCCGGGACAGCATTCTACGAGCAGTACTTC.

Many counts were recorded for this clonotype. The genes are TRBV6-5 and TRBJ2-7, with 11 bases fitting TRBD1. With 2 bases clipped from V and 4 bases from J, the junction kept 4 bases outside the gene matches. There are 15 residues in the CDR3. The germline gives CDR1 MNHEY, CDR2 SVGAGI. CDR3 region: CASSYRTGGMYEQYF. CDR3 nucleotides: TGTGCCAGCAGTTACAGGACAGGGGGCATGTACGAGCAGTACTTC.

Ten or more counts support this clonotype. V gene TRBV20-1 combines with J gene TRBJ2-3; maybe TRBD2 (6 bases). Trimming stripped 1 base from V and 2 bases from J, with 10 bases between. The CDR3 covers 14 residues. Germline-derived CDR1 and CDR2 are DFQATT and SNEGSKA (reference sequence). The CDR3 DNA is TGCAGTGCTAGAGCCGGGGACTCCACAGATACGCAGTATTTT. As protein: CSARAGDSTDTQYF.

This clonotype was seen at least ten times. CDR3 residues: CASSSRGTPLETQYF. The CDR3 region has the DNA TGTGCCAGCAGCTCGCGAGGGACCCCTTTGGAGACCCAGTACTTC. The chain couples TRBV7-2 to TRBJ2-5; tentatively, D is TRBD1 or TRBD2 (5 bases each). Germline assignment: CDR1 SGHTA and CDR2 FQGNSA. The CDR3 spans 15 residues. Trimming stripped 4 bases from V and 5 bases from J, with 17 bases between.

This clonotype was observed a few times. The chain uses TRBV5-1 and TRBJ2-5; a weak D match, TRBD2 (6 bases). From germline, CDR1 is SGHRS and CDR2 YFSETQ. Trimming shortened V by 0 bases and J by 7 bases, and 19 bases separated the two germline ends. CDR3 size: 16 residues. The CDR3 DNA reads TGCGCCAGCAGCTTGGTATTAGCGGACACCCCTGGGACCCAGTACTTC. This translates into CASSLVLADTPGTQYF.

A note on this clonotype: One base away lies a much larger clone, so this may be a sequencing read error. The chain uses TRBV28 and TRBJ2-1, with TRBD2 as a possible D gene (6 bases). V was trimmed by 6 bases and J by 12 bases, leaving 15 bases between them. The CDR3 totals 12 residues. Germline values: CDR1 MDHEN, CDR2 SYDVKM. The CDR3 coding sequence is TGTGCCAGCAGGTCGTCCGGCGGGGCGCAGTTCTTC. Amino acid sequence: CASRSSGGAQFF.

This clonotype came up many times. The chain employs TRBV7-2 and TRBJ1-3; D remains unclear. The CDR3 has 16 residues. Germline V lookup: CDR1 SGHTA, CDR2 FQGNSA. Deletions cut 2 bases from V and 0 bases from J, with 11 bases between. The CDR3 DNA reads TGTGCCAGCAGCTTAAGGGCGATCAACTCTGGAAACACCATATATTTT. Translation gives CASSLRAINSGNTIYF.

The table lists this clonotype with many counts. V and J are TRBV5-1 and TRBJ2-3; 14 bases align to TRBD2. This CDR3 is 16 amino acids long. Per germline, CDR1 SGHRS and CDR2 YFSETQ. Germline trimming cut 5 bases from V and 5 bases from J; bases unmatched to any gene: 7. The CDR3 reads CASRQGTSGGGDTQYF. The CDR3 nucleotides are TGCGCCAGCAGACAGGGGACTAGCGGGGGAGGAGATACGCAGTATTTT.

This clonotype was recorded at least ten times. The chain links TRBV7-2 to TRBJ1-5; 9 bases are shared with TRBD1. CDR3 size: 15 residues. CDR1 SGHTA and CDR2 FQGNSA come from the germline V gene. J gave up 5 bases and V 0 bases, and 2 bases lay outside the gene matches. The CDR3 nucleotides are TGTGCCAGCAGCTTAGCGACAGGGGGAGATCAGCCCCAGCATTTT. Residues: CASSLATGGDQPQHF. Drawing the rest from reference TRBV7-2 and TRBJ1-5, the complete variable domain is GAGVSQSPSNKVTEKGKDVELRCDPISGHTALYWYRQSLGQGLEFLIYFQGNSAPDKSGLPSDRFSAERTGGSVSTLTIQRTQQEDSAVYLCASSLATGGDQPQHFGDGTRLSIL.

This clonotype occurred many times. The gene calls are TRBV28 and TRBJ1-6; possibly TRBD1 for D (6 bases). CDR3 size: 16 residues. Germline CDR1 and CDR2: MDHEN and SYDVKM. V was trimmed by 5 bases and J by 9 bases, leaving 20 bases between them. The CDR3 loop is CASSKRQVARVSPLHF. The CDR3 bases are TGTGCCAGCAGTAAAAGACAGGTCGCCAGGGTTTCACCCCTCCACTTT.

By sample fraction, this clonotype is medium-sized. V usage is TRBV12-3 or TRBV12-4 and J usage is TRBJ2-2; D is unclear. Deletions cut 2 bases from V and 8 bases from J, with 3 bases between. The CDR3 covers 11 residues. DNA of the CDR3: TGTGCCAGCAGTTTATGGGGGGAGCTGTTTTTT. It translates to CASSLWGELFF.

In its sample, this clonotype was seen many times. The chain combines TRBV6-1 with TRBJ2-7, with TRBD1 identical over 9 bases. V shed 8 bases, J shed 6 bases, and the junction held 8 bases outside the gene matches. CDR3 length: 13 residues. Germline loops: CDR1 MNHNS, CDR2 SASEGT. DNA of the CDR3: TGTGCCAGCTTTCCGGGACAGGGCTCCGAGCAGTACTTC. Protein sequence: CASFPGQGSEQYF.

This clonotype was detected ten times or more. This rearrangement joins TRBV27 to TRBJ1-2; TRBD1 matches at 8 bases. This CDR3 has 14 amino acids. After removal of 3 bases from V and 3 bases from J, the junction contained 3 bases not matched to a gene. The germline gives CDR1 MNHEY, CDR2 SMNVEV (reference sequence). The CDR3 nucleotides read TGTGCCAGCAGTTTTGGACAGGGAGACTATGGCTACACCTTC. The encoded protein is CASSFGQGDYGYTF.

This clonotype showed up many times. J is TRBJ2-1 and V is TRBV7-6; D perhaps matches TRBD2 (6 bases). The CDR3 runs 14 residues. Trimming shortened V by 4 bases and J by 7 bases, and 14 bases separated the two germline ends. CDR1 is SGHVS and CDR2 is FNYEAQ in the germline V gene. Here the CDR3 DNA reads TGTGCCAGCAGCTCCGTCCTAGCGTTTAATGAGCAGTTCTTC. It translates to CASSSVLAFNEQFF.